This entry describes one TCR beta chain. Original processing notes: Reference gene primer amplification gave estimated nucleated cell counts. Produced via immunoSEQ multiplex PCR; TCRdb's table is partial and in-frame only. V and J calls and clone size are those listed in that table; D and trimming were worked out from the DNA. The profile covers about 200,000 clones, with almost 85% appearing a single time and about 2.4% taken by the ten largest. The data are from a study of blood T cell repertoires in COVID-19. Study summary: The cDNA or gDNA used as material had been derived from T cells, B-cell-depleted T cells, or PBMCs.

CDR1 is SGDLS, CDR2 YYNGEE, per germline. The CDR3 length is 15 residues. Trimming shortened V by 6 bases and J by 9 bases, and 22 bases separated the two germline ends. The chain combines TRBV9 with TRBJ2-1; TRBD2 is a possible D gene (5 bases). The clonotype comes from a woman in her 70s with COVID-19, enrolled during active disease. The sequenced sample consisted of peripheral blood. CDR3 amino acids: CASTREPNILSEQFF. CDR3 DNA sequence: TGTGCCAGCACCCGGGAACCCAATATCTTGAGTGAGCAGTTCTTC.